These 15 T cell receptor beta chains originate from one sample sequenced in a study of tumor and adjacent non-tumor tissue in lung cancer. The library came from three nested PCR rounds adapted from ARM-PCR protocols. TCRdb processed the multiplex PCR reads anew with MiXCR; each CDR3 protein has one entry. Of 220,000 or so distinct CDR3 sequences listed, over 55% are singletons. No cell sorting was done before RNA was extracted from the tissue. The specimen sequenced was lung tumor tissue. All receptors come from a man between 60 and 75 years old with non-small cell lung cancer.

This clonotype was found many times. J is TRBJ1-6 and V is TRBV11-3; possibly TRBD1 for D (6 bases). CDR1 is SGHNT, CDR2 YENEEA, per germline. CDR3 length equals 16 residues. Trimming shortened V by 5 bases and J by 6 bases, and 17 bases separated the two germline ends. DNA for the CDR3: TGTGCCAGCAGCCCGACAATTGGACAGACTAATTCACCCCTCCACTTT. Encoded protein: CASSPTIGQTNSPLHF.

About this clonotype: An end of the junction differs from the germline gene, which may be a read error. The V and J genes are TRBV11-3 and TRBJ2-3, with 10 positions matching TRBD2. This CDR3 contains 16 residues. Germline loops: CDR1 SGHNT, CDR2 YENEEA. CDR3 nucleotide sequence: TGTGCCAGCAGCCTTGGACTAGCGGAGAACACATATACGCAGTATTTT. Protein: CASSLGLAENTYTQYF.

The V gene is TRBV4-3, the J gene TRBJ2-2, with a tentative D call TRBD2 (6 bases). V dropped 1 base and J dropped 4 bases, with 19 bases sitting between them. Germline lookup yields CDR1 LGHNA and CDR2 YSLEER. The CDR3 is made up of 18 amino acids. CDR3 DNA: TGCGCCAGCAGCCAAGGGGTACTAGCTAAAACAGCCACCGGGGAGCTGTTTTTT. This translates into CASSQGVLAKTATGELFF.

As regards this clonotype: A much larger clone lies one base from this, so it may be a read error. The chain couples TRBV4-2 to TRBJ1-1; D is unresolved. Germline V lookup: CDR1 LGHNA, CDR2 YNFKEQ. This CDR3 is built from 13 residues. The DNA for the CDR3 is TGTGCCAGCAGCCAGTGGATTGGAGAGGAAGCTCTCTTT. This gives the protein CASSQWIGEEALF.

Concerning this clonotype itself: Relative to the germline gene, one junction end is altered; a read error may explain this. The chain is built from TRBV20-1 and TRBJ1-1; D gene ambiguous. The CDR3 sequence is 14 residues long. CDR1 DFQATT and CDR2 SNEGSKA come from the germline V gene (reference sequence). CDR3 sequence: CSSRDPRTNTEAFF. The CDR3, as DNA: TGCAGTTCTAGAGATCCTAGGACGAACACTGAAGCTTTCTTT.

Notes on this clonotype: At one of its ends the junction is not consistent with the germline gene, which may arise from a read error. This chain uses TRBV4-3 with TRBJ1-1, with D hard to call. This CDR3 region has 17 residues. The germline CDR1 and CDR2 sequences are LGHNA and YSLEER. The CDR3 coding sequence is TGCGCCAGCAACCAAGACGTTCCGGGCAGTTCGAGCATTGAAGCTTTCTTT. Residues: CASNQDVPGSSSIEAFF.

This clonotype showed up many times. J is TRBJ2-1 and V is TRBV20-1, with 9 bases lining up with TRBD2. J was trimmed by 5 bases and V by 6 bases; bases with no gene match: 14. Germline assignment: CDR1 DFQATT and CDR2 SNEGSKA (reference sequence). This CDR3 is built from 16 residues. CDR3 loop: CSAARPTSGRNNEQFF. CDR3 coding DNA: TGCAGTGCCGCGCGGCCCACCAGCGGGAGGAACAATGAGCAGTTCTTC.

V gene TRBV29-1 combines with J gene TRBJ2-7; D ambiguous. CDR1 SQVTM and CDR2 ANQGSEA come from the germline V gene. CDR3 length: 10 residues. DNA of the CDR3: TGCAGTGCTCAGAATGACGAGCAGTACTTC. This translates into CSAQNDEQYF.

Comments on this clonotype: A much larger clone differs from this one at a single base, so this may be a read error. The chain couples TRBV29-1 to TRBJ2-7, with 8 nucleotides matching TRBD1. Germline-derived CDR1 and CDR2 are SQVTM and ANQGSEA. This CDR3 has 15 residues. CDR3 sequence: CSVATGTGVSYKQYF. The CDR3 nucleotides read TGCAGCGTAGCTACCGGGACAGGTGTATCCTACAAGCAGTACTTC.

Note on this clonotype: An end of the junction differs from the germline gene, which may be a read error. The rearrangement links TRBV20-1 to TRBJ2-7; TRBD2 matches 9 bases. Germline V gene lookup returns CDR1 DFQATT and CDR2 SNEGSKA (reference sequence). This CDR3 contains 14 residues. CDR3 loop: CSARAGGGALELYF. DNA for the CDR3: TGCAGTGCTAGAGCGGGCGGGGGGGCCTTAGAGCTGTACTTC.

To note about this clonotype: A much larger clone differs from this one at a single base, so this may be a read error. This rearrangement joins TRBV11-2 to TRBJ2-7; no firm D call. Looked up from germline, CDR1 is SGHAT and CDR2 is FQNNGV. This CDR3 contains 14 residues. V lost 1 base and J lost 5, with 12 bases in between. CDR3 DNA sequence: TGTGCCAGCAGCTTAGGCCTGCTCGTGGACGAGCAGTACTTC. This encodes CASSLGLLVDEQYF.

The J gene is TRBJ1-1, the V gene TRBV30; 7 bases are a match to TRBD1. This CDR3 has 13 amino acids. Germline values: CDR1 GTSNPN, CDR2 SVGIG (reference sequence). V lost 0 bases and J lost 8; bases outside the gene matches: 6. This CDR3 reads CAWSVGRGLEAFF. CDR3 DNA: TGTGCCTGGAGTGTGGGTAGGGGGCTAGAAGCTTTCTTT.

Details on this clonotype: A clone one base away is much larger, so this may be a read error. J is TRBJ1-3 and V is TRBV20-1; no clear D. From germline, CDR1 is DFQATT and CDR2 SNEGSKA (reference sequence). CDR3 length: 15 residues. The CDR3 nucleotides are TGCAGTGCTAGAGTGGCAGCGGCATCTGGAAACACCATATTTTTT. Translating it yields CSARVAAASGNTIFF.

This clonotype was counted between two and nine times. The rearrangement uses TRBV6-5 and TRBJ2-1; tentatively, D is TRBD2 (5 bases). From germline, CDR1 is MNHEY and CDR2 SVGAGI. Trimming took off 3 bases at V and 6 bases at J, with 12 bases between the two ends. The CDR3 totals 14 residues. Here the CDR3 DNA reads TGTGCCAGCAGTTATCGAGGGTTGGGCAATGAGCAGTTCTTC. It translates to CASSYRGLGNEQFF.

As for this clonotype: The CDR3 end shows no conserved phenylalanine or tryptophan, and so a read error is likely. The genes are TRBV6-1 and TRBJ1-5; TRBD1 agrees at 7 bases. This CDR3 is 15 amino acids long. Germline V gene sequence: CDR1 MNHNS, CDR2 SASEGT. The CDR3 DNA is TGTGCCAGCAGCTCGGACAGGATAGGGAATCAGCTCCAGCATTTA. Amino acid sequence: CASSSDRIGNQLQHL.